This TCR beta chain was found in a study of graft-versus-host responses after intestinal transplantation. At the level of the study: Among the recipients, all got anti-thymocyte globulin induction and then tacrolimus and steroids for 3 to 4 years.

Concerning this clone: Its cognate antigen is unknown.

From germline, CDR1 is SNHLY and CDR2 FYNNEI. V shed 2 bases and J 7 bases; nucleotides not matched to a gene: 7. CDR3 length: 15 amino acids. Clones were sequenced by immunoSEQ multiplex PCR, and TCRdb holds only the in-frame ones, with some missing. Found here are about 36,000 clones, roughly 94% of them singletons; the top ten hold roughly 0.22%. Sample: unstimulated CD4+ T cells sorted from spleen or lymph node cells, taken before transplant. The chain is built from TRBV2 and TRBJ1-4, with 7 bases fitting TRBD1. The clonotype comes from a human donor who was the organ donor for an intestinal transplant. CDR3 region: CASSESWRGPEKLFF. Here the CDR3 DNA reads TGTGCCAGCAGTGAATCGTGGAGGGGGCCTGAAAAACTGTTTTTT.